The clone carrying this T cell receptor (beta chain) came up once. What it binds is unknown. The data belong to a study of chemoradiotherapy in HPV16-positive cancers. Notes on the study in general: Candidate HPV-specific clones and E7-related TCR motifs grew in tumor during treatment. Only a couple of HPV16-positive patients supplied the functional HPV-specificity definition. HPV-responsive T-cell expansion during chemoradiotherapy was linked to improved recurrence-free survival in HPV16-positive patients.

The CDR3 covers 21 residues. The germline V gene has CDR1 SGHVS and CDR2 FNYEAQ. J gave up 2 bases and V 6 bases, and 23 bases lay outside the gene matches. Libraries were prepared by immunoSEQ multiplex PCR; TCRdb keeps only in-frame clonotypes and omits some of them. The sample has some 5,000 clones; 85% to 95% are singletons. The chain is built from TRBV7-6 and TRBJ2-1, with 9 bases aligning to TRBD2. Sampling took place from a patient who underwent chemoradiotherapy. The sequence came from a human donor with HPV-associated anogenital cancer. CDR3 nucleotides: TGTGCCAGCAGAGACCTAGGGACCTCTCCCGATCTAGCGGGGACCTACAATGAGCAGTTCTTC. Translated: CASRDLGTSPDLAGTYNEQFF. Complete variable domain (other parts from reference TRBV7-6 and TRBJ2-1): GAGVSQSPRYKVTKRGQDVALRCDPISGHVSLYWYRQALGQGPEFLTYFNYEAQQDKSGLPNDRFSAERPEGSISTLTIQRTEQRDSAMYRCASRDLGTSPDLAGTYNEQFFGPGTRLTVL.